These T cell receptor beta chains were read from a single sample in a study of beta chain features in type 1 diabetes. Assay used: immunoSEQ multiplex PCR; TCRdb lists only in-frame clones, some missing. The sample lists about 130,000 clones; 9.2% were seen once. The sample taken for sequencing was central memory CD4+ T cells from blood. The receptor set was obtained from a man aged 18 to 35 in good health. Both conserved end residues are part of each CDR3. Each record gives: clone size, J gene, D gene, V gene, CDR3 protein, CDR3 DNA. The D gene is left open where the match is weak. Clone size, where shown, is once, few, many, or a class for clones that have expanded.

clone_size: NA; j_call: TRBJ2-7; d_call: NA; v_call: TRBV2; cdr3_aa: CASRGGSSYEQYF; cdr3_nt: TGTGCCAGCAGAGGAGGGAGCTCCTACGAGCAGTACTTC
clone_size: few; j_call: TRBJ2-1; d_call: TRBD1; v_call: TRBV6-5; cdr3_aa: CASSYWQGAANEQFF; cdr3_nt: TGTGCCAGCAGTTACTGGCAGGGGGCGGCAAATGAGCAGTTCTTC
clone_size: NA; j_call: TRBJ2-3; d_call: NA; v_call: TRBV5-6; cdr3_aa: CASSLPGGTDTQYF; cdr3_nt: TGTGCCAGCAGCTTACCGGGGGGCACAGATACGCAGTATTTT
clone_size: NA; j_call: TRBJ1-2; d_call: NA; v_call: TRBV7-2; cdr3_aa: CASSLDRYGYTF; cdr3_nt: TGTGCCAGCAGCCTTGACAGATATGGCTACACCTTC
clone_size: few; j_call: TRBJ2-3; d_call: TRBD2; v_call: TRBV6-6; cdr3_aa: CASSYSGGAADTQYF; cdr3_nt: TGTGCCAGCAGTTACTCCGGGGGGGCGGCAGATACGCAGTATTTT
clone_size: NA; j_call: TRBJ1-2; d_call: NA; v_call: TRBV6-5; cdr3_aa: CASSQRDTLYGYTF; cdr3_nt: TGTGCCAGCAGCCAAAGAGACACTCTCTATGGCTACACCTTC
clone_size: NA; j_call: TRBJ1-3; d_call: NA; v_call: TRBV25-1; cdr3_aa: CASSQGGPDVF; cdr3_nt: TGTGCCAGCAGTCAAGGGGGTCCTGACGTTTTT
clone_size: few; j_call: TRBJ2-5; d_call: NA; v_call: TRBV7-9; cdr3_aa: CASSLPIRDLQETQYF; cdr3_nt: TGTGCCAGCAGCCTTCCTATCCGGGACTTACAAGAGACCCAGTACTTC
clone_size: few; j_call: TRBJ2-1; d_call: TRBD1; v_call: TRBV18; cdr3_aa: CASSSRQGDNEQFF; cdr3_nt: TGTGCCAGCTCATCACGACAGGGCGACAATGAGCAGTTCTTC
clone_size: NA; j_call: TRBJ2-3; d_call: TRBD1; v_call: TRBV10-3; cdr3_aa: CAISADRGEVLNTQYF; cdr3_nt: TGTGCCATCAGTGCAGACAGGGGGGAGGTGTTAAATACGCAGTATTTT
clone_size: NA; j_call: TRBJ2-7; d_call: TRBD1; v_call: TRBV6-5; cdr3_aa: CASRSRTGDPYEQYF; cdr3_nt: TGTGCCAGCAGGTCCCGGACAGGGGACCCCTACGAGCAGTACTTC
clone_size: few; j_call: TRBJ2-6; d_call: TRBD1; v_call: TRBV11-3; cdr3_aa: CASSSGQAGANVLTF; cdr3_nt: TGTGCCAGCAGCTCTGGACAGGCTGGGGCCAACGTCCTGACTTTC
clone_size: NA; j_call: TRBJ2-2; d_call: NA; v_call: TRBV5-4; cdr3_aa: CASSPGRRGRAGELFF; cdr3_nt: TGTGCCAGCAGCCCGGGGAGGAGGGGGCGCGCCGGGGAGCTGTTTTTT
clone_size: NA; j_call: TRBJ1-6; d_call: NA; v_call: TRBV7-2; cdr3_aa: CASSLVDSYSPLHF; cdr3_nt: TGTGCCAGCAGCTTAGTGGACAGCTATTCACCCCTCCACTTT
clone_size: few; j_call: TRBJ2-5; d_call: NA; v_call: TRBV7-8; cdr3_aa: CASSLVGRGRETQYF; cdr3_nt: TGTGCCAGCAGCTTAGTCGGGAGGGGGCGAGAGACCCAGTACTTC
clone_size: few; j_call: TRBJ2-5; d_call: NA; v_call: TRBV9; cdr3_aa: CASSGTGTPQETQYF; cdr3_nt: TGTGCCAGCAGCGGAACCGGGACTCCCCAAGAGACCCAGTACTTC
clone_size: NA; j_call: TRBJ2-7; d_call: NA; v_call: TRBV9; cdr3_aa: CASSVGGLSSYEQYF; cdr3_nt: TGTGCCAGCAGCGTAGGGGGCCTCAGCTCCTACGAGCAGTACTTC
clone_size: few; j_call: TRBJ2-7; d_call: NA; v_call: TRBV29-1; cdr3_aa: CSAGGGQGVAEQYF; cdr3_nt: TGCAGCGCCGGGGGGGGACAGGGTGTAGCCGAGCAGTACTTC
clone_size: NA; j_call: TRBJ2-6; d_call: TRBD1; v_call: TRBV5-6; cdr3_aa: CASSYGSGTGGGGANVLTF; cdr3_nt: TGTGCCAGCAGCTACGGGTCCGGGACAGGGGGCGGTGGGGCCAACGTCCTGACTTTC
clone_size: once; j_call: TRBJ1-2; d_call: TRBD1; v_call: TRBV27; cdr3_aa: CASRGTGKGYTF; cdr3_nt: TGTGCCAGCAGAGGGACAGGGAAGGGCTACACCTTC
clone_size: NA; j_call: TRBJ2-7; d_call: TRBD2; v_call: TRBV5-1; cdr3_aa: CASSLTSGVREQYF; cdr3_nt: TGCGCCAGCAGCTTGACTAGCGGGGTCAGAGAGCAGTACTTC
clone_size: NA; j_call: TRBJ2-3; d_call: TRBD2; v_call: TRBV4-3; cdr3_aa: CASSQEWRGGTDTQYF; cdr3_nt: TGCGCCAGCAGCCAAGAATGGCGGGGGGGCACAGATACGCAGTATTTT
clone_size: NA; j_call: TRBJ2-2; d_call: TRBD1; v_call: TRBV7-3; cdr3_aa: CASSLNRGGSGELFF; cdr3_nt: TGTGCCAGCAGCTTAAACAGGGGCGGGTCCGGGGAGCTGTTTTTT
clone_size: few; j_call: TRBJ2-7; d_call: NA; v_call: TRBV5-4; cdr3_aa: CASSKAPYEQYF; cdr3_nt: TGTGCCAGCAGCAAAGCCCCCTACGAGCAGTACTTC
clone_size: NA; j_call: TRBJ2-5; d_call: TRBD1; v_call: TRBV29-1; cdr3_aa: CSVGADRGLETQYF; cdr3_nt: TGCAGCGTTGGGGCGGACAGGGGGCTAGAGACCCAGTACTTC
clone_size: NA; j_call: TRBJ2-5; d_call: NA; v_call: TRBV5-1; cdr3_aa: CASTVQETQYF; cdr3_nt: TGCGCCAGCACTGTCCAAGAGACCCAGTACTTC
clone_size: many; j_call: TRBJ2-4; d_call: TRBD1; v_call: TRBV4-2; cdr3_aa: CASSPRTGVNIQYF; cdr3_nt: TGTGCCAGCAGCCCGAGGACAGGGGTGAACATTCAGTACTTC
clone_size: few; j_call: TRBJ1-5; d_call: NA; v_call: TRBV30; cdr3_aa: CAFTQAGRSNQPQHF; cdr3_nt: TGTGCCTTCACCCAAGCAGGGCGGAGCAATCAGCCCCAGCATTTT
clone_size: few; j_call: TRBJ1-4; d_call: NA; v_call: TRBV19; cdr3_aa: CASRVREANEKLFF; cdr3_nt: TGTGCCAGCAGAGTCCGGGAAGCTAATGAAAAACTGTTTTTT
clone_size: NA; j_call: TRBJ2-1; d_call: TRBD1; v_call: TRBV2; cdr3_aa: CASRQGISYNEQFF; cdr3_nt: TGTGCCAGCAGACAGGGGATCTCCTACAATGAGCAGTTCTTC
clone_size: few; j_call: TRBJ2-3; d_call: NA; v_call: TRBV11-1; cdr3_aa: CASRPGGSTDTQYF; cdr3_nt: TGTGCCAGCAGGCCGGGGGGCTCCACAGATACGCAGTATTTT
clone_size: NA; j_call: TRBJ2-5; d_call: NA; v_call: TRBV5-1; cdr3_aa: CASSSVTGSGETQYF; cdr3_nt: TGCGCCAGCAGCTCAGTAACAGGGTCCGGAGAGACCCAGTACTTC
clone_size: NA; j_call: TRBJ2-7; d_call: TRBD1; v_call: TRBV11-3; cdr3_aa: CASSSLQGDEQYF; cdr3_nt: TGTGCCAGCAGCTCGCTACAGGGGGACGAGCAGTACTTC
clone_size: few; j_call: TRBJ2-3; d_call: TRBD2; v_call: TRBV29-1; cdr3_aa: CSVNPSGATDTQYF; cdr3_nt: TGCAGCGTTAATCCTAGCGGGGCCACAGATACGCAGTATTTT